This TCR beta chain was profiled in a study of CD8+ T cells in alopecia areata. Study-level findings and limits: Sharing of TCR sequences between patients (possibly for HLA-related reasons) was less clear than in mice. Lesional scalp, notably in alopecia totalis/universalis, had clonality above that of normal scalp.

Once RNA had been extracted, it was reverse transcribed into cDNA to act as the sequencing template. Profiling relied on immunoSEQ multiplex PCR, and the TCRdb table lists in-frame clones only, not all of them. This table has about 110,000 clones, approximately 59% appearing once. On this clone: Its antigen is unknown.

PBMC-derived CD4+ and CD8+ T cells were sorted. From germline, CDR1 is LGHNA and CDR2 YSLEER. Trimming shortened V by 4 bases and J by 0 bases, and 11 bases separated the two germline ends. This CDR3 spans 15 amino acids. The sample was CD8+ T cells sorted from blood. The rearrangement joins TRBV4-3 to TRBJ2-3, with D tentatively TRBD1 or TRBD2 (5 bases each). This receptor was identified in a human donor in good health. CDR3 amino acids: CASSPGPYSTDTQYF. The CDR3 coding sequence is TGCGCCAGCAGCCCGGGACCATATAGCACAGATACGCAGTATTTT.